Listed below are T cell receptor beta chains from one sample, sequenced in a study of blood T cell repertoires in COVID-19. The assay was immunoSEQ multiplex PCR, and TCRdb's table has in-frame clones only and misses some. The sample holds 130,000 or so clones, 80% to 90% seen once. Source material: peripheral blood. The receptors stem from a human donor in a cohort sampled during active COVID-19. Each CDR3 is given with its conserved first and last residue. Each record gives: clone size, J gene, V gene, D gene, CDR3 DNA, CDR3 protein. The D gene is left open where the match is weak. Only some rows state a clone size, as once, few, many or a class for expanded clones.

clone size: -; J gene: TRBJ1-1; V gene: TRBV30; D gene: -; CDR3 DNA: TGTGCCTGGACCAAAATAGGACAGAACACTGAAGCTTTCTTT; CDR3 protein: CAWTKIGQNTEAFF
clone size: -; J gene: TRBJ2-7; V gene: TRBV14; D gene: TRBD1; CDR3 DNA: TGTGCCAGCAGCTTTCGGACAGGGGGCACGGAGGAGCAGTACTTC; CDR3 protein: CASSFRTGGTEEQYF
clone size: -; J gene: TRBJ1-1; V gene: TRBV2; D gene: TRBD1; CDR3 DNA: TGTGCCAGCAGTGGCGGACAGGGGAACACTGAAGCTTTCTTT; CDR3 protein: CASSGGQGNTEAFF
clone size: -; J gene: TRBJ1-2; V gene: TRBV29-1; D gene: -; CDR3 DNA: TGCAGCGTTGCAACCGGGACATTTTATGGCTACACCTTC; CDR3 protein: CSVATGTFYGYTF
clone size: -; J gene: TRBJ1-1; V gene: TRBV19; D gene: TRBD1; CDR3 DNA: TGTGCCAGTAGTGATCACGGGAGTTACAGGGGCGGGACTGAAGCTTTCTTT; CDR3 protein: CASSDHGSYRGGTEAFF
clone size: -; J gene: TRBJ2-2; V gene: TRBV6-5; D gene: -; CDR3 DNA: TGTGCCAGCTTCGTCGGGGGGCGGAACACCGGGGAGCTGTTTTTT; CDR3 protein: CASFVGGRNTGELFF
clone size: -; J gene: TRBJ1-6; V gene: TRBV19; D gene: TRBD1; CDR3 DNA: TGTGCCAGTAGCTATCAGGGGGCAGCCACATTCTCACCCCTCCACTTT; CDR3 protein: CASSYQGAATFSPLHF
clone size: -; J gene: TRBJ2-1; V gene: TRBV4-1; D gene: -; CDR3 DNA: TGCGCCTCGGGAATTAATACATACAATGAGCAGTTCTTC; CDR3 protein: CASGINTYNEQFF
clone size: -; J gene: TRBJ2-5; V gene: TRBV5-1; D gene: TRBD1; CDR3 DNA: TGCGCCAGCAGCACGGGACAGGGGTTCCCAGAGACCCAGTACTTC; CDR3 protein: CASSTGQGFPETQYF
clone size: -; J gene: TRBJ2-1; V gene: TRBV11-2; D gene: -; CDR3 DNA: TGTGCCAGCAGCCAGGGGGCTAGCGGGAACAATGAGCAGTTCTTC; CDR3 protein: CASSQGASGNNEQFF
clone size: -; J gene: TRBJ1-5; V gene: TRBV15; D gene: TRBD1; CDR3 DNA: TGTGCCACCAGCAGAGACAGGGGGCTCCAGCCCCAGCATTTT; CDR3 protein: CATSRDRGLQPQHF
clone size: -; J gene: TRBJ1-2; V gene: TRBV7-2; D gene: -; CDR3 DNA: TGTGCCAGCAGCCTCGAGGGCCACTATGGCTACACCTTC; CDR3 protein: CASSLEGHYGYTF
clone size: -; J gene: TRBJ2-7; V gene: TRBV5-4; D gene: -; CDR3 DNA: TGTGCCAGCAGCTTGGAGCCCCACTACGAGCAGTACTTC; CDR3 protein: CASSLEPHYEQYF
clone size: -; J gene: TRBJ2-5; V gene: TRBV5-1; D gene: -; CDR3 DNA: TGCGCCAGCAGCTTGGCCGCCTCCGAGGCTCAAGAGACCCAGTACTTC; CDR3 protein: CASSLAASEAQETQYF
clone size: -; J gene: TRBJ1-2; V gene: TRBV10-3; D gene: -; CDR3 DNA: TGTGCCATCAGTGGCGGGGGAAATAGGGGCTACACCTTC; CDR3 protein: CAISGGGNRGYTF
clone size: -; J gene: TRBJ2-1; V gene: TRBV25-1; D gene: TRBD2; CDR3 DNA: TGTGCCAGCAGTGAGGGGACTAGCGGGGTAACCAATGAGCAGTTCTTC; CDR3 protein: CASSEGTSGVTNEQFF
clone size: -; J gene: TRBJ2-5; V gene: TRBV7-9; D gene: -; CDR3 DNA: TGTGCCAGCAGCCCCACCTACCTTACGCTACAAGAGACCCAGTACTTC; CDR3 protein: CASSPTYLTLQETQYF
clone size: -; J gene: TRBJ2-7; V gene: TRBV5-1; D gene: TRBD1; CDR3 DNA: TGCGCCAGCAGCCAGCGACAGGGCTACGAGCAGTACTTC; CDR3 protein: CASSQRQGYEQYF
clone size: -; J gene: TRBJ1-5; V gene: TRBV10-3; D gene: TRBD1; CDR3 DNA: TGTGCCATCAGTGGACAGGGGAATCAGCCCCAGCATTTT; CDR3 protein: CAISGQGNQPQHF
clone size: -; J gene: TRBJ1-3; V gene: TRBV27; D gene: -; CDR3 DNA: TGTGCCAGCATTAACAGAAGCTCTGGAAACACCATATATTTT; CDR3 protein: CASINRSSGNTIYF
clone size: -; J gene: TRBJ1-4; V gene: TRBV7-9; D gene: TRBD1; CDR3 DNA: TGTGCCAGCAGCTTACTGACAGGGACTAATGAAAAACTGTTTTTT; CDR3 protein: CASSLLTGTNEKLFF
clone size: -; J gene: TRBJ2-7; V gene: TRBV2; D gene: TRBD1; CDR3 DNA: TGTGCCAGCAGTGAACTGACAGGGGCGGACTACGAGCAGTACTTC; CDR3 protein: CASSELTGADYEQYF
clone size: few; J gene: TRBJ1-5; V gene: TRBV30; D gene: -; CDR3 DNA: TGTGCCTGGAGTGTAGTTGGTGGCCAGCCCCAGCATTTT; CDR3 protein: CAWSVVGGQPQHF
clone size: -; J gene: TRBJ1-1; V gene: TRBV18; D gene: TRBD1; CDR3 DNA: TGTGCCAGCTCACCATCTGGACAGGGGACTGAAGCTTTCTTT; CDR3 protein: CASSPSGQGTEAFF
clone size: -; J gene: TRBJ2-5; V gene: TRBV28; D gene: TRBD2; CDR3 DNA: TGTGCCAGCAGTTTCTTAGCGGGGGGGCCTCGGGAGACCCAGTACTTC; CDR3 protein: CASSFLAGGPRETQYF
clone size: -; J gene: TRBJ2-2; V gene: TRBV7-8; D gene: -; CDR3 DNA: TGTGCCAGCAGCCCTAGTCAGGCGGGGCGCAGCGGGGAGCTGTTTTTT; CDR3 protein: CASSPSQAGRSGELFF
clone size: -; J gene: TRBJ1-6; V gene: TRBV5-1; D gene: -; CDR3 DNA: TGCGCCAGCAGCCAGGGGCAGAATTCACCCCTCCACTTT; CDR3 protein: CASSQGQNSPLHF
clone size: -; J gene: TRBJ2-5; V gene: TRBV5-6; D gene: TRBD1; CDR3 DNA: TGTGCCAGCAGCCCGGAGGGGGCAGGGGGCTTAAGGACCCAGTACTTC; CDR3 protein: CASSPEGAGGLRTQYF
clone size: -; J gene: TRBJ2-3; V gene: TRBV3-1/TRBV3-2; D gene: TRBD2; CDR3 DNA: TGTGCCAGCAGCCTGGGGGGGACTAGCGGGGGCACAGATACGCAGTATTTT; CDR3 protein: CASSLGGTSGGTDTQYF
clone size: -; J gene: TRBJ2-7; V gene: TRBV7-6; D gene: -; CDR3 DNA: TGTGCCAGCAGCCCATTCGCCCGCGTCAACGAGCAGTACTTC; CDR3 protein: CASSPFARVNEQYF
clone size: few; J gene: TRBJ1-1; V gene: TRBV5-6; D gene: TRBD1; CDR3 DNA: TGTGCCAGCAGCACCGGGACAGGGATGGCTGAAGCTTTCTTT; CDR3 protein: CASSTGTGMAEAFF
clone size: -; J gene: TRBJ2-7; V gene: TRBV6-6; D gene: TRBD1; CDR3 DNA: TGTGCCAGCAGTTACTCGAGACAGGGGCACTACGAGCAGTACTTC; CDR3 protein: CASSYSRQGHYEQYF
clone size: -; J gene: TRBJ1-2; V gene: TRBV3-1/TRBV3-2; D gene: -; CDR3 DNA: TGTGCCAGCAGCCGAACAGGGAAGAGCTATGGCTACACCTTC; CDR3 protein: CASSRTGKSYGYTF
clone size: few; J gene: TRBJ1-6; V gene: TRBV30; D gene: TRBD1; CDR3 DNA: TGTGCCTGGGGACAGGGTTCCCCCCTCCACTTT; CDR3 protein: CAWGQGSPLHF
clone size: -; J gene: TRBJ2-5; V gene: TRBV15; D gene: TRBD1; CDR3 DNA: TGTGCCACCAGCTTTGACAGGGACCAGACCCAGTACTTC; CDR3 protein: CATSFDRDQTQYF
clone size: -; J gene: TRBJ2-3; V gene: TRBV10-1; D gene: TRBD1; CDR3 DNA: TGCGCCAGCACCAAGGGGACAGGGGGAACAGATACGCAGTATTTT; CDR3 protein: CASTKGTGGTDTQYF
clone size: -; J gene: TRBJ1-6; V gene: TRBV5-4; D gene: TRBD1; CDR3 DNA: TGTGCCAGCAGCCGGACAGGGGTGAATTCACCCCTCCACTTT; CDR3 protein: CASSRTGVNSPLHF
clone size: -; J gene: TRBJ2-5; V gene: TRBV7-8; D gene: -; CDR3 DNA: TGTGCCAGCAGCCCGACAGCCGAGGTTGAGACCCAGTACTTC; CDR3 protein: CASSPTAEVETQYF
clone size: once; J gene: TRBJ2-5; V gene: TRBV2; D gene: TRBD2; CDR3 DNA: TGTGCCAGCAGTCTACGTCCTAGCGGGGGTGAAGAGACCCAGTACTTC; CDR3 protein: CASSLRPSGGEETQYF
clone size: -; J gene: TRBJ2-5; V gene: TRBV9; D gene: -; CDR3 DNA: TGTGCCAGCAACCCGACAGATGCAACAGAGACCCAGTACTTC; CDR3 protein: CASNPTDATETQYF
clone size: -; J gene: TRBJ1-6; V gene: TRBV7-9; D gene: TRBD1; CDR3 DNA: TGTGCCAGCAGCCTGGAAGGGACAGGGAATTCACCCCTCCACTTT; CDR3 protein: CASSLEGTGNSPLHF
clone size: once; J gene: TRBJ2-1; V gene: TRBV9; D gene: TRBD2; CDR3 DNA: TGTGCCAGCAGCGTAGAGACTAGCGGGGGGAACAATGAGCAGTTCTTC; CDR3 protein: CASSVETSGGNNEQFF
clone size: -; J gene: TRBJ2-5; V gene: TRBV7-6; D gene: -; CDR3 DNA: TGTGCCAGCAGCCCCAGGACTACCGAAGAGACCCAGTACTTC; CDR3 protein: CASSPRTTEETQYF
clone size: -; J gene: TRBJ1-3; V gene: TRBV30; D gene: -; CDR3 DNA: TGTGCCTACGACTACTCTGGAAACACCATATATTTT; CDR3 protein: CAYDYSGNTIYF
clone size: -; J gene: TRBJ1-2; V gene: TRBV19; D gene: -; CDR3 DNA: TGTGCCAGTAGTATTGGGGGGGCCTTCCTAAACTATGGCTACACCTTC; CDR3 protein: CASSIGGAFLNYGYTF
clone size: -; J gene: TRBJ1-1; V gene: TRBV6-5; D gene: -; CDR3 DNA: TGTGCCAGCAGTTACGACGGGAGCACTGAAGCTTTCTTT; CDR3 protein: CASSYDGSTEAFF